The 9 T cell receptor beta chains below were found in one sample sequenced in a study of cytomegalovirus exposure and HLA in healthy donors. Use of 60 Vbeta and 13 Jbeta primers characterized the PCR. Assay used: immunoSEQ multiplex PCR; TCRdb lists only in-frame clones, some missing. Among approximately 86,000 clones listed, 85% were seen once. The sequencing sample was made of PBMCs. These receptors were obtained from a man aged 40-55 years in good health and CMV-seropositive.

CDR3 sequence reads: CASSLGGARSETQYF. CDR3 bases: TGTGCCAGCAGCTTGGGGGGGGCAAGGTCAGAGACCCAGTACTTC. The gene calls are TRBV11-3 and TRBJ2-5, with D possibly being TRBD2 (7 bases). Germline V lookup: CDR1 SGHNT, CDR2 YENEEA. Trimming took 3 bases from V and 4 from J, leaving 15 bases between them. The CDR3 totals 15 residues.

The chain is built from TRBV7-2 and TRBJ2-3, with TRBD2 as a possible D gene (5 bases). CDR3 length: 14 amino acids. Germline values: CDR1 SGHTA, CDR2 FQGNSA. The V end was cut by 5 bases, the J end by 2 bases, with 11 bases between. CDR3 sequence (DNA): TGTGCCAGCAGCCACGAGGGCCTCACAGATACGCAGTATTTT. This encodes CASSHEGLTDTQYF.

DNA of the CDR3: TGTGCCAGCAGTCTTACTAGCGGGTTAATAGATACGCAGTATTTT. Translated, it gives CASSLTSGLIDTQYF. V and J are TRBV28 and TRBJ2-3; TRBD2 aligns across 9 bases. Germline CDR1 is MDHEN and CDR2 is SYDVKM. This CDR3 region has 15 residues. Trimming at V came to 5 bases and at J to 5 bases, leaving 8 bases not matched to a gene.

This chain uses TRBV5-1 with TRBJ1-6; 7 bases are a match to TRBD1. The CDR3 has 15 residues. Germline loops: CDR1 SGHRS, CDR2 YFSETQ. With V trimmed by 1 base and J by 7 bases, 5 bases remained unmatched. The CDR3, as DNA: TGCGCCAGCAGCTTGTGGGACAGCATCAATTCACCCCTCCACTTT. Residues: CASSLWDSINSPLHF.

The chain couples TRBV27 to TRBJ2-5; D unclear. Trimming removed 3 bases at V and 5 bases at J, with 13 bases between. Germline lookup yields CDR1 MNHEY and CDR2 SMNVEV (reference sequence). The CDR3 contains 14 residues. The CDR3 reads CASSFSIARETQYF. CDR3 nucleotide sequence: TGTGCCAGCAGTTTTTCGATAGCCCGGGAGACCCAGTACTTC.

Remarks on this clone: One junction end does not reproduce the germline sequence, and a read error may be involved. This chain uses TRBV2 with TRBJ1-2, with D unclear. There are 13 residues in the CDR3. CDR1 is SNHLY, CDR2 FYNNEI, per germline. The CDR3, as DNA: TGTGCCAGCAGTGAAGGCACTAAATATGGCTACACCTTC. Translating gives CASSEGTKYGYTF.

V gene TRBV9 combines with J gene TRBJ2-7, with D hard to call. CDR1 is SGDLS, CDR2 YYNGEE, per germline. The CDR3 has 15 residues. V was pared by 0 bases and J by 2 bases, with 12 bases between. CDR3 in amino acids: CASSVAAGRPYEQYF. CDR3 coding DNA: TGTGCCAGCAGCGTAGCGGCAGGCCGCCCCTACGAGCAGTACTTC. Full variable domain (rest looked up from reference TRBV9 and TRBJ2-7): DSGVTQTPKHLITATGQRVTLRCSPRSGDLSVYWYQQSLDQGLQFLIQYYNGEERAKGNILERFSAQQFPDLHSELNLSSLELGDSALYFCASSVAAGRPYEQYFGPGTRLTVT.

V usage is TRBV7-2 and J usage is TRBJ1-2, with D unresolved. V was cut by 1 base and J by 4 bases, with 7 bases left in between. Per the germline V gene, CDR1 is SGHTA and CDR2 is FQGNSA. This CDR3 has 13 amino acids. The CDR3 region has the DNA TGTGCCAGCAGCTTAGACAGTCTCTATGGCTACACCTTC. Protein product: CASSLDSLYGYTF.

The CDR3 DNA reads TGTGCCAGCAGTTTCCAACTAGCGGGAGGTTACGAGCAGTACTTC. As protein: CASSFQLAGGYEQYF. The V and J genes are TRBV28 and TRBJ2-7, with 12 nucleotides matching TRBD2. The germline V gene encodes CDR1 MDHEN and CDR2 SYDVKM. V dropped 3 bases and J dropped 4; count of bases not matched to a gene: 4. The CDR3 is 15 amino acids. Full variable domain (missing parts from reference TRBV28 and TRBJ2-7): DVKVTQSSRYLVKRTGEKVFLECVQDMDHENMFWYRQDPGLGLRLIYFSYDVKMKEKGDIPEGYSVSREKKERFSLILESASTNQTSMYLCASSFQLAGGYEQYFGPGTRLTVT.